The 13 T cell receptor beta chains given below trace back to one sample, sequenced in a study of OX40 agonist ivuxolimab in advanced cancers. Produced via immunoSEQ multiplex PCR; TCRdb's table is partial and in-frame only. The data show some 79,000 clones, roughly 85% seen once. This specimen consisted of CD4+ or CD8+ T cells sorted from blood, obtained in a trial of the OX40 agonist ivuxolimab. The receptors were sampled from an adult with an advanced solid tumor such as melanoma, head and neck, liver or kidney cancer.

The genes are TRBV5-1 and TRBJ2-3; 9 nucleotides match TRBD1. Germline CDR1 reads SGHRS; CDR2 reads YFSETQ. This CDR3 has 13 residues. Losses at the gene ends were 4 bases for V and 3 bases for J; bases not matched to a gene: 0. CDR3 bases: TGCGCCAGCAGCGGACAGGGGACAGATACGCAGTATTTT. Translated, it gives CASSGQGTDTQYF.

The CDR3: CATSLSGAAGNEQFF. The CDR3 DNA sequence: TGTGCCACCAGCTTGAGTGGGGCTGCGGGCAATGAGCAGTTCTTC. V and J are TRBV15 and TRBJ2-1; D is perhaps TRBD1 or TRBD2 (5 bases each). Per germline, CDR1 LNHNV and CDR2 YYDKDF (reference sequence). The germline V and J ends were trimmed by 5 bases and 6 bases, with 17 bases remaining between them. The length of the CDR3 is 15 residues. The full variable domain, completed using reference TRBV15 and TRBJ2-1, is DAMVIQNPRYQVTQFGKPVTLSCSQTLNHNVMYWYQQKSSQAPKLLFHYYDKDFNNEADTPDNFQSRRPNTSFCFLDIRSPGLGDTAMYLCATSLSGAAGNEQFFGPGTRLTVL.

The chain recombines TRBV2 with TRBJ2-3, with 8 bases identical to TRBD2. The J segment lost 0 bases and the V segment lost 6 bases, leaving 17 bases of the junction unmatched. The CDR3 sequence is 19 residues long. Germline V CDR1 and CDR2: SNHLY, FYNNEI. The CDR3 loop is CASSLGGVGGVPSTDTQYF. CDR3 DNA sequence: TGTGCCAGCAGCCTCGGGGGGGTTGGGGGCGTACCTAGCACAGATACGCAGTATTTT.

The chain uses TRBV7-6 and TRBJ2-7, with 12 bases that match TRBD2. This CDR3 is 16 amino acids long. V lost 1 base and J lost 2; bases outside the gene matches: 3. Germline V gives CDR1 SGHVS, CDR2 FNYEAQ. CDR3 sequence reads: CASSLGLAGETYEQYF. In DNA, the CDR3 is TGTGCCAGCAGCTTAGGACTAGCGGGGGAGACCTACGAGCAGTACTTC.

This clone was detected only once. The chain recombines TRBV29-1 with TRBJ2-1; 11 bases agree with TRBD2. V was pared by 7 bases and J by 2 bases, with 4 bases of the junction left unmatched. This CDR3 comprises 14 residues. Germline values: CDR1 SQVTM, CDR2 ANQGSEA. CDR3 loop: CSAGTSGAYNEQFF. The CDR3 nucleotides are TGCAGCGCCGGGACTAGCGGAGCCTACAATGAGCAGTTCTTC.

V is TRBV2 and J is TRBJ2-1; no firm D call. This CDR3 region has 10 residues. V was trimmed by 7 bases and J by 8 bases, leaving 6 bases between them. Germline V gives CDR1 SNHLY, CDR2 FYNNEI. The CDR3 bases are TGTGCCAGCAAGTTGGATGAGCAGTTCTTC. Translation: CASKLDEQFF.

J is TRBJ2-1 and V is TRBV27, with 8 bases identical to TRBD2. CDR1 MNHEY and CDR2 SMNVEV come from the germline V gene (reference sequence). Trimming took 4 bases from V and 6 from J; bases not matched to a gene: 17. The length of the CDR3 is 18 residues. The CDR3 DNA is TGTGCCAGCAGTTCCCGAGGGGTAGCGGGAACACATGGCAATGAGCAGTTCTTC. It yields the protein CASSSRGVAGTHGNEQFF.

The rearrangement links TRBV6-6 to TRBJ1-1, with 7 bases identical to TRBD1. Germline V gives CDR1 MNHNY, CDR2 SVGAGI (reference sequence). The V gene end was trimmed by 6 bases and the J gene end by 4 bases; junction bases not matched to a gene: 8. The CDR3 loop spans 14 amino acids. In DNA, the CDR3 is TGTGCCAGCAGCCACAGGGGATGGGGCACTGAAGCTTTCTTT. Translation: CASSHRGWGTEAFF.

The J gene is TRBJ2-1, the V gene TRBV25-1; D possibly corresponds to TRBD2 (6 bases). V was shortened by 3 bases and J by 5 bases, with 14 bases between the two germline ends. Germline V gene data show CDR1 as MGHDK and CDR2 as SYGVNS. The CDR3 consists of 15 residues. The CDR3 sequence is CASSELVAEHNEQFF. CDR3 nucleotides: TGTGCCAGCAGTGAGTTGGTAGCGGAGCACAATGAGCAGTTCTTC.

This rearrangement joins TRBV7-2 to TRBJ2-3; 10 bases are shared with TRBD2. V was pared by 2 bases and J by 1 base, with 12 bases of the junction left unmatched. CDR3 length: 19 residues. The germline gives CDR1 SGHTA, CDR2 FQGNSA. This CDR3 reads CASSLKRLAGEVGTDTQYF. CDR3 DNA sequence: TGTGCCAGCAGCTTAAAGAGGCTAGCGGGAGAGGTTGGCACAGATACGCAGTATTTT.

The CDR3 loop is CASSPQAGEYNEQFF. The CDR3 DNA is TGTGCCAGCAGTCCTCAAGCGGGAGAGTACAATGAGCAGTTCTTC. The rearrangement links TRBV27 to TRBJ2-1; 8 nucleotides line up with TRBD2. V lost 5 bases and J lost 4; bases outside the gene matches: 7. The length of the CDR3 is 15 residues. Germline V gene lookup returns CDR1 MNHEY and CDR2 SMNVEV (reference sequence).

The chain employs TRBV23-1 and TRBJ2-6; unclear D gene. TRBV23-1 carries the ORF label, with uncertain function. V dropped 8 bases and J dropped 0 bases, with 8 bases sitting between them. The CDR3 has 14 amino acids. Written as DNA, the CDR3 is TGCGCCAGCGGCCCGACCTCTGGGGCCAACGTCCTGACTTTC. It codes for CASGPTSGANVLTF.

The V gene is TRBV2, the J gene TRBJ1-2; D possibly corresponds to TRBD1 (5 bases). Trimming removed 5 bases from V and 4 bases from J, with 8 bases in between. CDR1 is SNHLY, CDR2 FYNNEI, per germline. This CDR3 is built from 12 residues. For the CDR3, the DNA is TGTGCCAGCAGTACAGGTGGCTATGGCTACACCTTC. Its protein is CASSTGGYGYTF.